The sample holds a few counts of the clone carrying this TCR beta chain. Its antigen is still unknown. These data are taken from a study of T-cell reconstitution after alpha-beta-depleted transplantation in children. Findings and limits, study-wide: Recipient T cells and thymic progenitors that survived gave rise to the high TCRbeta diversity observed at day 60 in some patients.

Researchers prepared the TCRbeta library using unique molecular identifiers, the study reports. MiXCR, applied by TCRdb to the PCR reads, yields one record per CDR3 protein. The table has about 250,000 distinct CDR3 sequences, roughly a quarter seen once. The CDR3 length is 15 residues. Between the trimmed V and J ends, which lost 0 bases and 1 base, there was a span of 7 bases. CDR1 and CDR2 from the germline V gene are LNHNV and YYDKDF (reference sequence). The specimen comprised PBMCs, mostly from graft donor cells, sampled 360 days after TCRalphabeta/CD19-depleted stem cell transplant. The V gene is TRBV15, the J gene TRBJ1-5; D gene ambiguous. The TCR was taken from a female patient aged 2-15 years who had a stem cell transplant for congenital amegakaryocytic thrombocytopenia, so the T cells may come from the graft donor. Here the CDR3 DNA reads TGTGCCACCAGCAGAGATCTCGGCAGCAATCAGCCCCAGCATTTT. Encoded protein: CATSRDLGSNQPQHF.